Shown below are 7 T cell receptor beta chains from a single sample sequenced in a study of blood T cell repertoires in COVID-19. Sequencing was performed with immunoSEQ multiplex PCR; in TCRdb, only in-frame clones are kept and a portion is missing. The sample gives approximately 310,000 clones, roughly 91% of which show up once; 1% is in the top ten. Sequencing used peripheral blood. These receptors all come from a man aged 45-60 years with active or convalescent COVID-19.

CDR3 amino acids: CASSSTPDSIPYGYTF. Written as DNA, the CDR3 is TGTGCCAGCAGTTCTACTCCAGACAGTATACCCTATGGCTACACCTTC. The V gene is TRBV27, the J gene TRBJ1-2; D may be TRBD1 (5 bases). The CDR3 consists of 16 residues. Trimming left V 4 bases short and J 4 bases short, with 19 bases between. The germline V gene encodes CDR1 MNHEY and CDR2 SMNVEV (reference sequence).

The sample holds a few counts of this clone. CDR3 residues: CASSTIQIHEQYF. The CDR3 DNA reads TGTGCCAGCAGTACAATACAGATCCACGAGCAGTACTTC. V is TRBV28 and J is TRBJ2-7; no clear D gene. V was shortened by 5 bases and J by 5 bases, with 13 bases between the two germline ends. The CDR3 covers 13 residues. Germline CDR1 is MDHEN and CDR2 is SYDVKM. The full variable domain, with the rest looked up from reference TRBV28 and TRBJ2-7, is DVKVTQSSRYLVKRTGEKVFLECVQDMDHENMFWYRQDPGLGLRLIYFSYDVKMKEKGDIPEGYSVSREKKERFSLILESASTNQTSMYLCASSTIQIHEQYFGPGTRLTVT.

The count of this clone is one. The genes are TRBV7-9 and TRBJ2-3; TRBD2 is a possible D gene (6 bases). V was clipped by 1 base and J by 3 bases, with 17 bases between them. Germline CDR1 reads SEHNR; CDR2 reads FQNEAQ (reference sequence). CDR3 size: 17 residues. As DNA, the CDR3 is TGTGCCAGCAGCTTAGGGAGTTGGGGGGTCTGGACAGATACGCAGTATTTT. It is translated as CASSLGSWGVWTDTQYF.

This chain connects TRBV12-3 or TRBV12-4 to TRBJ1-4; D remains ambiguous. The CDR3 has 12 residues. V lost 6 bases and J 8 bases, leaving 10 bases between the germline ends. CDR3 residues: CASRLHLEKLFF. The CDR3, as DNA: TGTGCCAGCAGACTCCACCTAGAAAAACTGTTTTTT.

The chain couples TRBV19 to TRBJ1-4; 7 bases are a match to TRBD1. Looked up from germline, CDR1 is LNHDA and CDR2 is SQIVND (reference sequence). With 5 bases clipped from V and 6 bases from J, the junction kept 3 bases outside the gene matches. CDR3 length: 13 amino acids. The CDR3 bases are TGTGCCAGTAGTCGGGACAGATATGAAAAACTGTTTTTT. It is translated as CASSRDRYEKLFF.

J is TRBJ1-5 and V is TRBV18; weak D call: TRBD1 (5 bases). Trimming took off 6 bases at V and 5 bases at J, with 11 bases between the two ends. The CDR3 contains 13 residues. Germline V gives CDR1 KGHSH, CDR2 LQKENI. CDR3 coding DNA: TGTGCCAGCTCCCAGGCAGGGCATCAGCCCCAGCATTTT. Translating it yields CASSQAGHQPQHF.

Written as DNA, the CDR3 is TGCGCCAGCAGCCATGGAAGGGGGGGACCGTCAAGATGGATCAGGGCTTTCTTT. Its translation is CASSHGRGGPSRWIRAFF. This chain connects TRBV4-1 to TRBJ1-1; D is possibly TRBD1 (6 bases). Germline V gene data show CDR1 as MGHRA and CDR2 as YSYEKL. The CDR3 spans 18 residues. V was pared by 3 bases and J by 11 bases, with 31 bases between.